This T cell receptor (beta chain) originates from a study of blood T cell repertoires in COVID-19. Trimming took off 1 base at V and 0 bases at J, with 18 bases between the two ends. Looked up from germline, CDR1 is SGHAT and CDR2 is FQNNGV. This CDR3 region has 18 residues. As handled by the study authors: Estimation of nucleated cell counts relied on the amplification of reference gene primers. The repertoire was sequenced with immunoSEQ multiplex PCR; TCRdb's copy has only in-frame clones and lacks some. The D gene and trimming were derived from the DNA, and the V and J assignments and clone size from that table. The sample lists 300,000 to 400,000 clones, around 91% occurring once.

Sample: peripheral blood. The TCR originated in a woman between 18 and 29 years old who had recovered from COVID-19. V is TRBV11-2 and J is TRBJ1-1; D possibly corresponds to TRBD1 (6 bases). The DNA for the CDR3 is TGTGCCAGCAGCTTAGTGGGGGGGCTAGGAATCATGAACACTGAAGCTTTCTTT. It codes for CASSLVGGLGIMNTEAFF. Using reference TRBV11-2 and TRBJ1-1 for the parts outside the CDR3, the full variable domain is EAGVAQSPRYKIIEKRQSVAFWCNPISGHATLYWYQQILGQGPKLLIQFQNNGVVDDSQLPKDRFSAERLKGVDSTLKIQPAKLEDSAVYLCASSLVGGLGIMNTEAFFGQGTRLTVV.